The 4 T cell receptor beta chains presented below share a single source sample, sequenced in a study of blood T cell repertoires in COVID-19. The data were produced by immunoSEQ multiplex PCR, yet TCRdb's version contains in-frame clones alone and is incomplete. Among some 330,000 clones listed, roughly 90% were seen once. The specimen sequenced was PBMCs or T cells enriched from blood (not recorded which). Receptor source: a woman aged 25 to 39 who had recovered from COVID-19.

The chain uses TRBV9 and TRBJ1-1; 8 bases line up with TRBD1. The CDR3 covers 18 residues. The ends lost 5 bases at V and 3 bases at J; junction bases unmatched: 18. CDR1 SGDLS and CDR2 YYNGEE come from the germline V gene. The CDR3 reads CASSATIRGLGVDTEAFF. For the CDR3, the DNA is TGTGCCAGCAGTGCTACGATCAGGGGGCTAGGTGTTGACACTGAAGCTTTCTTT.

The rearrangement links TRBV15 to TRBJ2-1, with TRBD2 matching over 7 bases. V shed 4 bases and J 4 bases; nucleotides not matched to a gene: 7. This CDR3 contains 15 residues. CDR1 LNHNV and CDR2 YYDKDF come from the germline V gene (reference sequence). The CDR3 DNA reads as TGTGCCACCAGCATCTGGGGGGGGATTTACAATGAGCAGTTCTTC. Encoded protein: CATSIWGGIYNEQFF.

A few counts support this clone. This chain links TRBV7-2 with TRBJ2-7; the match to TRBD2 covers 8 bases. The CDR3 is 14 amino acids. Germline V CDR1 and CDR2: SGHTA, FQGNSA. V dropped 7 bases and J dropped 0; count of bases not matched to a gene: 5. The CDR3 coding sequence is TGTGCCAGCACGCGACTAGCGAACTCCTACGAGCAGTACTTC. Translation: CASTRLANSYEQYF.

V gene TRBV5-1 combines with J gene TRBJ2-3; perhaps TRBD1 as D (6 bases). The CDR3 runs to 15 residues. The germline V gene has CDR1 SGHRS and CDR2 YFSETQ. V was trimmed by 4 bases and J by 2 bases, leaving 14 bases between them. This CDR3 is CASSLDGQPTDTQYF. In DNA, the CDR3 is TGCGCCAGCAGCCTGGATGGACAGCCCACAGATACGCAGTATTTT. The whole variable domain, remainder taken from reference TRBV5-1 and TRBJ2-3, is KAGVTQTPRYLIKTRGQQVTLSCSPISGHRSVSWYQQTPGQGLQFLFEYFSETQRNKGNFPGRFSGRQFSNSRSEMNVSTLELGDSALYLCASSLDGQPTDTQYFGPGTRLTVL.